Shown below are 26 T cell receptor beta chains from a single sample sequenced in a study of blood T cells in healthy people across ages. Together with a sample-barcoded 5' primer, a J-beta primer mix was included in a second PCR lasting about 6 to 11 cycles. One entry per CDR3 protein, called by TCRdb with MiXCR from the 5' RACE reads. This table holds some 1.8 million distinct CDR3 sequences, about 39% found once. Sequences were obtained from blood. The receptors here all came from a human donor in good health.

The genes are TRBV9 and TRBJ2-4, with 13 bases that match TRBD2. The J call may be wrong; the DNA end is better matched by TRBJ2-5. CDR1 SGDLS and CDR2 YYNGEE come from the germline V gene. The CDR3 extends over 16 amino acids. In DNA form, the CDR3 reads TGTGCCAGCAGCGCCTCGGGACTAGCGGGGCTGGAGACCCAGTACTTC. This codes for CASSASGLAGLETQYF.

This clonotype was counted between two and nine times. V is TRBV7-9 and J is TRBJ2-7; D perhaps matches TRBD1 (6 bases). The CDR3 is 15 residues long. The V gene lost 4 bases and the J gene lost 2 bases, with 15 bases spanning the gap. CDR1 SEHNR and CDR2 FQNEAQ come from the germline V gene (reference sequence). The CDR3 loop reads CASSYYDRSTYEQYF. CDR3 DNA sequence: TGTGCCAGCAGCTATTACGACAGGTCTACCTACGAGCAGTACTTC.

In its sample, this clonotype was seen many times. The chain carries TRBV13 and TRBJ2-1; D is ambiguous. The CDR3 loop spans 11 amino acids. CDR1 and CDR2 (germline): PRHDT, FYEKMQ (reference sequence). CDR3 nucleotide sequence: TGTGCTAGTGGTTTGCTCGGGGAGCAGTTCTTC. It translates to CASGLLGEQFF.

This clonotype was seen only a few times. This may arise from a read error, as a much more abundant clone is one base away. This rearrangement joins TRBV4-2 to TRBJ2-7; D might be TRBD2 (6 bases). The CDR3 totals 14 residues. Germline assignment: CDR1 LGHNA and CDR2 YNFKEQ. Between the trimmed V and J ends, which lost 4 bases and 0 bases, there was a span of 10 bases. The CDR3 DNA reads TGTGCCAGCAGCCGCGGGGCGGACTCCTACGAGCAGTACTTC. Protein: CASSRGADSYEQYF.

This clonotype was recorded a few times. The CDR3 nucleotides are TGTGCCAGCAGCAGTAAGCCGGGACAGGGTGTTGAGCAGTTCTTC. Its translation is CASSSKPGQGVEQFF. The chain recombines TRBV9 with TRBJ2-1, with 9 positions matching TRBD1. Trimming cost V 4 bases and J 9 bases; bases outside gene matches: 11. Germline CDR1 SGDLS, CDR2 YYNGEE. This CDR3 is 15 amino acids long.

This clonotype was picked up a small number of times. This chain connects TRBV5-1 to TRBJ2-3, with D uncertain. Trimming shortened V by 3 bases and J by 0 bases, and 8 bases separated the two germline ends. The CDR3 extends over 14 amino acids. Germline V gene data show CDR1 as SGHRS and CDR2 as YFSETQ. The CDR3 reads CASSSESSTDTQYF. As DNA, the CDR3 is TGCGCCAGCAGCTCTGAATCTAGCACAGATACGCAGTATTTT.

This clonotype was picked up a small number of times. The V gene is TRBV7-3, the J gene TRBJ2-1; D might be TRBD1 (6 bases). This CDR3 contains 14 residues. Per germline, CDR1 SGHTA and CDR2 FQGTGA. Deletions cut 4 bases from V and 6 bases from J, with 13 bases between. The CDR3 region is CASSSQGTSNEQFF. DNA for the CDR3: TGTGCCAGCAGCTCTCAGGGGACGTCCAATGAGCAGTTCTTC.

CDR3 nucleotide sequence: TGCAGTGCTAGCGGGGGCCTAGGCGAGTACTTC. Amino acids: CSASGGLGEYF. V is TRBV20-1 and J is TRBJ2-7; D may correspond to TRBD1 or TRBD2 (6 bases each). Trimming left V 3 bases short and J 11 bases short, with 14 bases between. The CDR3 is 11 amino acids. Per germline, CDR1 DFQATT and CDR2 SNEGSKA (reference sequence).

This clonotype has a handful of counts. This clone may be a read error of a much larger clone one base away. The CDR3 spells CASSLLAGSEQYF. CDR3 DNA sequence: TGTGCCAGCAGCTTACTAGCGGGGAGCGAGCAGTACTTC. The chain recombines TRBV7-3 with TRBJ2-7; 9 nucleotides agree with TRBD2. This CDR3 is 13 amino acids long. Trimming at V came to 2 bases and at J to 6 bases, leaving 2 bases not matched to a gene. The V gene's germline CDR1 is SGHTA and CDR2 FQGTGA. Variable domain in full (rest from reference TRBV7-3 and TRBJ2-7): GAGVSQTPSNKVTEKGKYVELRCDPISGHTALYWYRQSLGQGPEFLIYFQGTGAADDSGLPNDRFFAVRPEGSVSTLKIQRTERGDSAVYLCASSLLAGSEQYFGPGTRLTVT.

The chain carries TRBV4-1 and TRBJ2-5; TRBD2 matches 7 bases. The CDR3 spans 15 residues. V was clipped by 1 base and J by 5 bases; unmatched bases: 7. Germline V gene data show CDR1 as MGHRA and CDR2 as YSYEKL. CDR3 coding DNA: TGCGCCAGCAGCCAAGGACTAGCTAGTCCGGAGACCCAGTACTTC. It yields the protein CASSQGLASPETQYF.

This clonotype has just one count. V gene TRBV6-2 or TRBV6-3 combines with J gene TRBJ2-3; 9 nucleotides line up with TRBD2. CDR1 and CDR2 (germline): MNHEY, SVGEGT. The V segment lost 6 bases and the J segment 7 bases; nucleotides outside the gene matches: 11. CDR3 size: 15 residues. The CDR3, as DNA: TGTGCCAGCAGCCAGACTAGCGGTCCTAGGAATACGCAGTATTTT. Translating gives CASSQTSGPRNTQYF.

This clonotype has ten or more counts. The chain is built from TRBV7-9 and TRBJ2-5; TRBD1 might be the D (6 bases). There are 14 residues in the CDR3. The V gene's germline CDR1 is SEHNR and CDR2 FQNEAQ (reference sequence). Trimming took off 5 bases at V and 5 bases at J, with 15 bases between the two ends. The CDR3 DNA follows: TGTGCCAGCAGCATGAGACAGGCTTTTGAGACCCAGTACTTC. It yields the protein CASSMRQAFETQYF.

This clonotype has more than one count but fewer than ten. The chain has TRBV7-2 and TRBJ2-1; 10 bases match TRBD2. V shed 7 bases and J 7 bases; nucleotides not matched to a gene: 10. Germline V gives CDR1 SGHTA, CDR2 FQGNSA. There are 15 residues in the CDR3. The CDR3 region is CASNRERGGENEQFF. CDR3 nucleotides: TGTGCCAGCAACCGCGAGCGGGGGGGAGAAAATGAGCAGTTCTTC.

The chain couples TRBV29-1 to TRBJ2-7; 12 bases match TRBD1. CDR1 is SQVTM, CDR2 ANQGSEA, per germline. This CDR3 has 14 amino acids. The CDR3 here is CSRYWDRGLYEQYF. The CDR3 DNA sequence: TGCAGTCGATACTGGGACAGGGGGCTCTACGAGCAGTACTTC.

This clonotype was observed a few times. The rearrangement links TRBV28 to TRBJ1-2; possibly TRBD1 for D (6 bases). V lost 5 bases and J lost 2, with 18 bases in between. The germline CDR1 and CDR2 sequences are MDHEN and SYDVKM. The CDR3 covers 16 residues. The CDR3 DNA follows: TGTGCCAGCAGTCCCCTCGAAGGACAGCGGAACTATGGCTACACCTTC. Amino acids: CASSPLEGQRNYGYTF.

The genes are TRBV20-1 and TRBJ2-3, with D perhaps assigned TRBD1 or TRBD2 (5 bases each). In germline, CDR1 is DFQATT, CDR2 SNEGSKA (reference sequence). Trimming shortened V by 3 bases and J by 1 base, and 11 bases separated the two germline ends. The CDR3 is 14 amino acids. CDR3 DNA: TGCAGTGCTAGGGGGGTATTGGGCACAGATACGCAGTATTTT. Translating it yields CSARGVLGTDTQYF.

This chain connects TRBV27 to TRBJ2-3, with 10 bases lining up with TRBD2. This CDR3 has 16 amino acids. The J segment lost 1 base and the V segment lost 4 bases, leaving 5 bases of the junction unmatched. The germline V gene encodes CDR1 MNHEY and CDR2 SMNVEV (reference sequence). The CDR3 region has the DNA TGTGCCAGCAGTTCGTATCTAGCGGGAGGCACAGATACGCAGTATTTT. Its translation: CASSSYLAGGTDTQYF.

The chain recombines TRBV7-2 with TRBJ2-3; no definite D call. Germline CDR1 SGHTA, CDR2 FQGNSA. CDR3 length equals 15 residues. The V end lost 2 bases, the J end lost 2 bases, and 11 bases lay between the germline ends. The CDR3 loop is CASSLFGSPTDTQYF. CDR3 in DNA: TGTGCCAGCAGCTTATTTGGATCACCCACAGATACGCAGTATTTT.

V usage is TRBV20-1 and J usage is TRBJ2-3; 7 nucleotides agree with TRBD2. The germline V gene encodes CDR1 DFQATT and CDR2 SNEGSKA (reference sequence). CDR3 length: 15 residues. J gave up 5 bases and V 6 bases, and 14 bases lay outside the gene matches. The DNA for the CDR3 is TGCAGTGCGTTAGGGACTACCCCTGGAGGAGATACGCAGTATTTT. Translating gives CSALGTTPGGDTQYF.

The chain combines TRBV28 with TRBJ2-7; maybe TRBD1 (6 bases). This CDR3 has 15 amino acids. Looked up from germline, CDR1 is MDHEN and CDR2 is SYDVKM. Trimming removed 2 bases from V and 0 bases from J, with 11 bases in between. The DNA for the CDR3 is TGTGCCAGCAGTTTAGCCAGGGGTTTCTCCTACGAGCAGTACTTC. Translating gives CASSLARGFSYEQYF.

The V call is TRBV15, the J call TRBJ2-1; D is unresolved. This CDR3 has 15 amino acids. The V end lost 0 bases, the J end lost 0 bases, and 6 bases lay between the germline ends. The germline gives CDR1 LNHNV, CDR2 YYDKDF (reference sequence). The CDR3 DNA is TGTGCCACCAGCAGAGACCGCTACTCCTACAATGAGCAGTTCTTC. Translating it yields CATSRDRYSYNEQFF. Combining the CDR3 with reference TRBV15 and TRBJ2-1 gives the whole variable domain DAMVIQNPRYQVTQFGKPVTLSCSQTLNHNVMYWYQQKSSQAPKLLFHYYDKDFNNEADTPDNFQSRRPNTSFCFLDIRSPGLGDTAMYLCATSRDRYSYNEQFFGPGTRLTVL.

The V gene is TRBV25-1, the J gene TRBJ2-3; the match to TRBD2 covers 15 bases. Germline trimming cut 5 bases from V and 0 bases from J; bases unmatched to any gene: 18. CDR1 and CDR2 (germline): MGHDK, SYGVNS. This CDR3 region has 22 residues. The chain's CDR3 is CASSPAAGARTSGGGSTDTQYF. As DNA, the CDR3 is TGTGCCAGCAGTCCGGCAGCAGGGGCCCGGACTAGCGGGGGGGGCAGCACAGATACGCAGTATTTT.

The CDR3 region is CASSLSGTNEKLFF. Written as DNA, the CDR3 is TGCGCCAGCAGCTTGTCCGGAACTAATGAAAAACTGTTTTTT. The chain employs TRBV5-1 and TRBJ1-4; D is unclear. Germline-derived CDR1 and CDR2 are SGHRS and YFSETQ. This CDR3 has 14 residues. V was shortened by 1 base and J by 1 base, with 5 bases between the two germline ends. Complete variable domain (other parts from reference TRBV5-1 and TRBJ1-4): KAGVTQTPRYLIKTRGQQVTLSCSPISGHRSVSWYQQTPGQGLQFLFEYFSETQRNKGNFPGRFSGRQFSNSRSEMNVSTLELGDSALYLCASSLSGTNEKLFFGSGTQLSVL.

The chain combines TRBV20-1 with TRBJ1-2; D may be TRBD1 (5 bases). Looked up from germline, CDR1 is DFQATT and CDR2 is SNEGSKA (reference sequence). Trimming shortened V by 0 bases and J by 4 bases, and 18 bases separated the two germline ends. The CDR3 is 16 residues long. The CDR3 loop is CSARDRRRGTSYGYTF. Here the CDR3 DNA reads TGCAGTGCTAGAGATCGCCGAAGGGGTACTTCCTATGGCTACACCTTC.

The V call is TRBV5-8, the J call TRBJ1-5; 7 nucleotides line up with TRBD1. Trimming took 5 bases from V and 1 from J; bases not matched to a gene: 6. This CDR3 has 15 amino acids. Germline CDR1 SGHTS, CDR2 YDEGEE. This chain's CDR3 is CASSGTGESNQPQHF. CDR3 bases: TGTGCCAGCAGTGGTACAGGGGAGAGCAATCAGCCCCAGCATTTT.

In this sample, this clonotype turned up a few times. The chain links TRBV13 to TRBJ1-2, with no clear D. Trimming took 5 bases from V and 1 from J, leaving 8 bases between them. From germline, CDR1 is PRHDT and CDR2 FYEKMQ (reference sequence). The CDR3 length is 13 residues. As DNA, the CDR3 is TGTGCCAGCAGCGTGACGGATAACTATGGCTACACCTTC. Its translation is CASSVTDNYGYTF. The variable domain in full, completed from reference TRBV13 and TRBJ1-2, reads AAGVIQSPRHLIKEKRETATLKCYPIPRHDTVYWYQQGPGQDPQFLISFYEKMQSDKGSIPDRFSAQQFSDYHSELNMSSLELGDSALYFCASSVTDNYGYTFGSGTRLTVV.